This T cell receptor beta chain was recorded in a study of cytomegalovirus exposure and HLA in healthy donors. Overall study results and limits: Serostatus for CMV was the only available immune exposure information. The study flagged roughly 150 TCR beta chains as cytomegalovirus-associated.

Both 60 Vbeta primers and 13 Jbeta primers went into the PCR. Clones were read by immunoSEQ multiplex PCR, and TCRdb kept only the in-frame ones, dropping some. The table has under 200,000 clones, roughly 80% seen once. Trimming at V came to 5 bases and at J to 4 bases, leaving 13 bases not matched to a gene. Germline assignment: CDR1 ENHRY and CDR2 SYGVKD. This CDR3 has 17 residues. A word on this clone: Its antigen remains unknown.

The chain joins TRBV10-3 to TRBJ1-1, with 10 bases fitting TRBD1. The sequenced sample consisted of PBMCs. The clonotype originates from a middle-aged man in good health and CMV-seropositive. DNA of the CDR3: TGTGCCATCAGTCCGGGACAGGGGCGGGCCGGGGGCACTGAAGCTTTCTTT. This sequence encodes CAISPGQGRAGGTEAFF.